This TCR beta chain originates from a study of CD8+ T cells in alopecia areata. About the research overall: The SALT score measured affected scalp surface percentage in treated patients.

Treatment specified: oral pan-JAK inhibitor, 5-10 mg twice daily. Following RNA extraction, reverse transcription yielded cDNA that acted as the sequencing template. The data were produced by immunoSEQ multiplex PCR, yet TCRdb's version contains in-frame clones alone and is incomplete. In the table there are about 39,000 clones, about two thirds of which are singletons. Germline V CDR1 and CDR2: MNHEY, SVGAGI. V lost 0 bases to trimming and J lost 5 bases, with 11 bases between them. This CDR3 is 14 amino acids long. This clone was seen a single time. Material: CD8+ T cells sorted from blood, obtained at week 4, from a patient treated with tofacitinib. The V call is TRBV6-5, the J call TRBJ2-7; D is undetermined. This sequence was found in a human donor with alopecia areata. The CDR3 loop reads CASSYSSLGDEQYF. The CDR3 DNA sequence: TGTGCCAGCAGTTACTCGTCTCTGGGCGACGAGCAGTACTTC.